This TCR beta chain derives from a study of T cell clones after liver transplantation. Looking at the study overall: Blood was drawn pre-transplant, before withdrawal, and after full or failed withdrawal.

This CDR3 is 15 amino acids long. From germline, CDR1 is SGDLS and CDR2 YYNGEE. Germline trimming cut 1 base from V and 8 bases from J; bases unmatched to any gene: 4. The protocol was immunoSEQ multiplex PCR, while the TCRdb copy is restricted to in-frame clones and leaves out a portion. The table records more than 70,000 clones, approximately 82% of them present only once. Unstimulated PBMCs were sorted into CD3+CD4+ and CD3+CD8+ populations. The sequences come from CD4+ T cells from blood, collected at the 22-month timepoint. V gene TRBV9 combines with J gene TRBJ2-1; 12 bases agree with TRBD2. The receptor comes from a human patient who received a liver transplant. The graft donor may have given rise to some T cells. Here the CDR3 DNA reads TGTGCCAGCAGCGTATCTCCTAGCGGGAGGGATGAGCAGTTCTTC. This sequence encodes CASSVSPSGRDEQFF.